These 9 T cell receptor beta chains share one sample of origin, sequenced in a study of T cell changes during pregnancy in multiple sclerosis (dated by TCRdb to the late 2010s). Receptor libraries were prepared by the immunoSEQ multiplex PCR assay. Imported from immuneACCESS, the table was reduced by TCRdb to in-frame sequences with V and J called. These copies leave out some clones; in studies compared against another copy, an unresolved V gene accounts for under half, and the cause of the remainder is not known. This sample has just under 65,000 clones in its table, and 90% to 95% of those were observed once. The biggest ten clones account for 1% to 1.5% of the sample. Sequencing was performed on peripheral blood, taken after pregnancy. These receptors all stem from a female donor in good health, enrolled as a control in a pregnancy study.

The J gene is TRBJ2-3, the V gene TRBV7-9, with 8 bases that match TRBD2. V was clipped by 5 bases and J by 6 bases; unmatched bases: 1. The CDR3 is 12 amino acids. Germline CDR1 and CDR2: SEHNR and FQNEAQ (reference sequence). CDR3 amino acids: CASSPGGDTQYF. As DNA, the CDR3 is TGTGCCAGCAGCCCGGGGGGGGATACGCAGTATTTT.

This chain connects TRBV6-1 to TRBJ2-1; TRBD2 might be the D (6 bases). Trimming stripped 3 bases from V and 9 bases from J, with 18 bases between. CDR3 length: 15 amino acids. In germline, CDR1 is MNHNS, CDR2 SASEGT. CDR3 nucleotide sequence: TGTGCCAGCAGTGACCCCCCTTTCAGCGGGCTTGAGCAGTTCTTC. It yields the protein CASSDPPFSGLEQFF.

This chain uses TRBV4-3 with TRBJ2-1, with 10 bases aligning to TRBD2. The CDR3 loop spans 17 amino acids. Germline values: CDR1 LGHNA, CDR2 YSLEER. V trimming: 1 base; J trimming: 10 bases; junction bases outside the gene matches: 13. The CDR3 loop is CASSQGLGGAGGWEQFF. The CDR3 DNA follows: TGCGCCAGCAGCCAAGGATTAGGTGGAGCGGGGGGGTGGGAGCAGTTCTTC.

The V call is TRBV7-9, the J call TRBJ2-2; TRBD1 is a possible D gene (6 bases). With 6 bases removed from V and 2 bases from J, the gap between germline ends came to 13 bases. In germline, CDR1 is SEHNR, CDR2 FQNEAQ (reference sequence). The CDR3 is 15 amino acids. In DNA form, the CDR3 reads TGTGCCAGCAGATCCGGGACAATTAACACCGGGGAGCTGTTTTTT. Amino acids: CASRSGTINTGELFF. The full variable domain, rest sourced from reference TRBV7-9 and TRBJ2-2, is DTGVSQNPRHKITKRGQNVTFRCDPISEHNRLYWYRQTLGQGPEFLTYFQNEAQLEKSRLLSDRFSAERPKGSFSTLEIQRTEQGDSAMYLCASRSGTINTGELFFGEGSRLTVL.

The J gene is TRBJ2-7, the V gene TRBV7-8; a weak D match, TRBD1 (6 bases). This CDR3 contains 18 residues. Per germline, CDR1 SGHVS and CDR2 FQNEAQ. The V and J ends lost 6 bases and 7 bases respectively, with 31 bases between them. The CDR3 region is CASSLLRGIGTPAGEQYF. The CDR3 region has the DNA TGTGCCAGCAGTTTGCTCAGGGGAATTGGAACGCCGGCGGGTGAGCAGTACTTC. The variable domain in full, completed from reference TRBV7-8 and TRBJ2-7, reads GAGVSQSPRYKVAKRGQDVALRCDPISGHVSLFWYQQALGQGPEFLTYFQNEAQLDKSGLPSDRFFAERPEGSVSTLKIQRTQQEDSAVYLCASSLLRGIGTPAGEQYFGPGTRLTVT.

CDR3 nucleotide sequence: TGTGCCAGCAGCTTAAGGGACAGGCCCACTGAAGCTTTCTTT. Translating it yields CASSLRDRPTEAFF. The gene calls are TRBV7-2 and TRBJ1-1; 8 bases fit TRBD1. CDR1 and CDR2 (germline): SGHTA, FQGNSA. Trimming took 2 bases from V and 4 from J; bases not matched to a gene: 3. The CDR3 has 14 amino acids. Drawing the rest from reference TRBV7-2 and TRBJ1-1, the complete variable domain is GAGVSQSPSNKVTEKGKDVELRCDPISGHTALYWYRQSLGQGLEFLIYFQGNSAPDKSGLPSDRFSAERTGGSVSTLTIQRTQQEDSAVYLCASSLRDRPTEAFFGQGTRLTVV.

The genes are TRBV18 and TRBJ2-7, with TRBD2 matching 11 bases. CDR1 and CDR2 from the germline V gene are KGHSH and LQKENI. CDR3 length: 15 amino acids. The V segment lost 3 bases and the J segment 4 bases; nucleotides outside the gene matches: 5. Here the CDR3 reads CASSPLAGGRYEQYF. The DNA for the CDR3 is TGTGCCAGCTCACCGCTAGCGGGGGGCCGTTACGAGCAGTACTTC.

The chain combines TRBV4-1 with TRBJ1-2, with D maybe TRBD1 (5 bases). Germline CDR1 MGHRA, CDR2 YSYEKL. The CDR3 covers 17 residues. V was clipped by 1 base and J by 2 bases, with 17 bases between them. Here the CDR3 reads CASSQVFRSDSNYGYTF. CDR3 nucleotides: TGCGCCAGCAGCCAAGTTTTTCGGTCTGACAGCAACTATGGCTACACCTTC.

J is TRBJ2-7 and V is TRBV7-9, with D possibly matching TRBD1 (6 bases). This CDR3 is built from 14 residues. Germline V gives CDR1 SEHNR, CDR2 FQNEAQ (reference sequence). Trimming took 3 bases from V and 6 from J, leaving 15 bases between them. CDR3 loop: CASSLRQALSEQYF. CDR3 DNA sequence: TGTGCCAGCAGCTTGCGACAGGCCCTAAGCGAGCAGTACTTC.